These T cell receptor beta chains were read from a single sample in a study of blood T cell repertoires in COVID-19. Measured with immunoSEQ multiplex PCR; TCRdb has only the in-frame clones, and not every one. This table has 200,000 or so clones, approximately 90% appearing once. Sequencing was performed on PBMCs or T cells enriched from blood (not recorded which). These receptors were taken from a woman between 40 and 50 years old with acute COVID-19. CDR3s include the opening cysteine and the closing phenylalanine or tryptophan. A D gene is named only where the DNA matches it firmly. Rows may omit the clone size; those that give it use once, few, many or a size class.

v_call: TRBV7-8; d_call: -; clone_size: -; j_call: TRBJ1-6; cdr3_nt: TGTGCCAGCAGCTTTGGGGGGTGGAATTCACCCCTCCACTTT; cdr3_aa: CASSFGGWNSPLHF
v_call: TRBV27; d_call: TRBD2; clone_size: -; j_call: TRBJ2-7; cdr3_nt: TGTGCCAGCAGTGACGGGGGGAGCTCCTACGAGCAGTACTTC; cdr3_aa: CASSDGGSSYEQYF
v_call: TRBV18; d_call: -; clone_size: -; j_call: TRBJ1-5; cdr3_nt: TGTGCCAGCTCACCCATGGGGGACTCCAATCAGCCCCAGCATTTT; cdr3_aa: CASSPMGDSNQPQHF
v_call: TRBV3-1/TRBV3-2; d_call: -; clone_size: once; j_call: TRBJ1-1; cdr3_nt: TGTGCCAGCAGCCAATTAGCCCAGACCGTAGCTTTCTTT; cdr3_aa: CASSQLAQTVAFF
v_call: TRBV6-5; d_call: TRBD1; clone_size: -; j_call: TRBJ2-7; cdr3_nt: TGTGCCAGCAGTATGACAGGGCTGGGTGAGCAGTACTTC; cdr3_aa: CASSMTGLGEQYF
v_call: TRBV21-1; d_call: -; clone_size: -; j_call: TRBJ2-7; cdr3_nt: TGTGCCAGCAAGCCATCGAGGGTGACTAGCGGGGTTGAGCAGTACTTC; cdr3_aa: CASKPSRVTSGVEQYF
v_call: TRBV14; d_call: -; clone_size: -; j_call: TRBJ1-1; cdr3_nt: TGTGCCAGCAGCTCTAGACCCGGGACTGAAGCTTTCTTT; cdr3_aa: CASSSRPGTEAFF
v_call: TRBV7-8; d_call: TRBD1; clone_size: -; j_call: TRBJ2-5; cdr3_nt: TGTGCCAGCAGCTTAGGTTGGGGACAGGGGGGAGAGACCCAGTACTTC; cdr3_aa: CASSLGWGQGGETQYF
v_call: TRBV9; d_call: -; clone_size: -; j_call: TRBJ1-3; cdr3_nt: TGTGCCAGCAGCGTAGGTTCGTCCTGGGAGGGAGGAAACACCATATATTTT; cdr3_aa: CASSVGSSWEGGNTIYF
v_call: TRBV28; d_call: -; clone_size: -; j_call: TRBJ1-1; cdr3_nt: TGTGCCAGCAGAAACCAGGTGTCTGAAGCTTTCTTT; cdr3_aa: CASRNQVSEAFF
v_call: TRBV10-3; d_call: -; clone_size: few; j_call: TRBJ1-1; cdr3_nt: TGTGCCATCAGTGATCAGGGATTGAACACTGAAGCTTTCTTT; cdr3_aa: CAISDQGLNTEAFF
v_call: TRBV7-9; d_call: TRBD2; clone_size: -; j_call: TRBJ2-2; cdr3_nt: TGTGCCAGCAGCTTGGGACTAGCGGGAAACACCGGGGAGCTGTTTTTT; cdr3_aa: CASSLGLAGNTGELFF
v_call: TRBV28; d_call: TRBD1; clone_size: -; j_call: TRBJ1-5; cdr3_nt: TGTGCCAGCAGAGGTGGACAGGGTACTCAGCCCCAGCATTTT; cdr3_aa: CASRGGQGTQPQHF
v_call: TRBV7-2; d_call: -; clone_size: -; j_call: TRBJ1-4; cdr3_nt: TGTGCCAGCAGCTTATCCTACTATGGGGAAAAACTGTTTTTT; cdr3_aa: CASSLSYYGEKLFF
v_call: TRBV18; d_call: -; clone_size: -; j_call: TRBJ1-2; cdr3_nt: TGTGCCAGCTCCCAATTCCGGGACTCTGGGGGCTACACCTTC; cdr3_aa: CASSQFRDSGGYTF
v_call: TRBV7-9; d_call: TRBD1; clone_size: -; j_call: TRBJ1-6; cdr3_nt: TGTGCCAGCAGCTTTATGACAGGGGAATCACCCCTCCACTTT; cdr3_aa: CASSFMTGESPLHF
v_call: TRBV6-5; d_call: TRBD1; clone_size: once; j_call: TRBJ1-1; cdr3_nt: TGTGCCAGCAGTCCTACGACAGGGGGCGCCGGAGCTTTCTTT; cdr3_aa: CASSPTTGGAGAFF
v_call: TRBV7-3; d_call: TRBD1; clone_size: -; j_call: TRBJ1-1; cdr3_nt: TGTGCCAGCAGCCCGGGACAGGGGAGCACTGAAGCTTTCTTT; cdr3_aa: CASSPGQGSTEAFF
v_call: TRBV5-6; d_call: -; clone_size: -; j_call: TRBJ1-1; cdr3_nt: TGTGCCAGCAGTTCGGACACGGAGGGGACTGAAGCTTTCTTT; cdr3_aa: CASSSDTEGTEAFF
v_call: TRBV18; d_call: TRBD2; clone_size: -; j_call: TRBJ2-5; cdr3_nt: TGTGCCAGCTCAACAACTAGCGTTCAAGAGACCCAGTACTTC; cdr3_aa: CASSTTSVQETQYF
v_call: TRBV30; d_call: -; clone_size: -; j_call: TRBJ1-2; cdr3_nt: TGTGCCCACACCGGGGGTTGGAGTCACTATGGCTACACCTTC; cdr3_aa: CAHTGGWSHYGYTF
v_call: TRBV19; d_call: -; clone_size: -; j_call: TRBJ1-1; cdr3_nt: TGTGCCAGTATGGTGGCGGTGAACACTGAAGCTTTCTTT; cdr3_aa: CASMVAVNTEAFF
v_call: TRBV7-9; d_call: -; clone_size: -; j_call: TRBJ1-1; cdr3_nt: TGTGCCAGCAGCTTCGGGGGAGTTGAAGCTTTCTTT; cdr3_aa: CASSFGGVEAFF
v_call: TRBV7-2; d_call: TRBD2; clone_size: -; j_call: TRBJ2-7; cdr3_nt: TGTGCCAGCAGCCACTCGGGGGGGAACGAGCAGTACTTC; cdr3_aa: CASSHSGGNEQYF
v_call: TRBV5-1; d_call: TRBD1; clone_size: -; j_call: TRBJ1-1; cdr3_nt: TGCGCCAGCAGCTTGCTACAGGGGGCGGCCACTGAAGCTTTCTTT; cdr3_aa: CASSLLQGAATEAFF
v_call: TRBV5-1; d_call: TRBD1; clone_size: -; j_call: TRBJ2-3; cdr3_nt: TGCGCCAGCAGCACGGGGACAGGGAATACTCCTAGCACAGATACGCAGTATTTT; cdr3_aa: CASSTGTGNTPSTDTQYF
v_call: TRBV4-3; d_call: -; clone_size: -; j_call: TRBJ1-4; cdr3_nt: TGCGCCAGCAGCCAAGTCTCGAGGACAACTAATGAAAAACTGTTTTTT; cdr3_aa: CASSQVSRTTNEKLFF
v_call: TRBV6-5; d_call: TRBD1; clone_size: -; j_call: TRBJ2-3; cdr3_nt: TGTGCCAGCAGAATGGACAGGATGACAGATACGCAGTATTTT; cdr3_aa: CASRMDRMTDTQYF
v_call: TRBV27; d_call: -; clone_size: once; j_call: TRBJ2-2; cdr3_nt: TGTGCCAGCAGGCCGGGAAGAAGGGTAGGAACCGGGGAGCTGTTTTTT; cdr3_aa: CASRPGRRVGTGELFF
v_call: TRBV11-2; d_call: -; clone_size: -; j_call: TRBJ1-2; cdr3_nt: TGTGCCAGCAGCTTAGATTTAACTGCAGGGGGCTACACCTTC; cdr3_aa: CASSLDLTAGGYTF
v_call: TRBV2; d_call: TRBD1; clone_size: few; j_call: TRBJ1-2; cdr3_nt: TGTGCCAGCAGTCCGGGACAGGACTATGGCTACACCTTC; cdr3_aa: CASSPGQDYGYTF
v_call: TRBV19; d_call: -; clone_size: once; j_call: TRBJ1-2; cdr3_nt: TGTGCCAGTAGTAAAACAGGGTTGGGTGGCTACACCTTC; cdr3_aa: CASSKTGLGGYTF
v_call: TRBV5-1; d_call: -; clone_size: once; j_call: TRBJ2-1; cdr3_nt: TGCGCCAGCAGCTTTGACAGGTTTTCCAATGAGCAGTTCTTC; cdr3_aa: CASSFDRFSNEQFF
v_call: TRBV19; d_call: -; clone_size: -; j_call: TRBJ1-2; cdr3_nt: TGTGCCAGTAGTACCGACAGGAACTATGGCTACACCTTC; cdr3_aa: CASSTDRNYGYTF
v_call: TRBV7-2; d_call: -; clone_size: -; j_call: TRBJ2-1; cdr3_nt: TGTGCCAGCAGCCCGAGGGCCAGGAACAATGAGCAGTTCTTC; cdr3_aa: CASSPRARNNEQFF
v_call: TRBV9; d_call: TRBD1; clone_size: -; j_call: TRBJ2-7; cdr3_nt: TGTGCCAGCAGCGTAGACGGAGGGGGACAGGGCACCTACGAGCAGTACTTC; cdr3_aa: CASSVDGGGQGTYEQYF
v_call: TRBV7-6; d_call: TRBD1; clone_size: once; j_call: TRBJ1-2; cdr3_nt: TGTGCCAGCAGCTTAGGTGCACAACAGGGGGGCTACACCTTC; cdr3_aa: CASSLGAQQGGYTF
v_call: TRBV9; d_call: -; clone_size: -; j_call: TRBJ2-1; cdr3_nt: TGTGCCAGCAGCGTAGCTACAGGTCAAGGGGTTGGCAATGAGCAGTTCTTC; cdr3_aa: CASSVATGQGVGNEQFF
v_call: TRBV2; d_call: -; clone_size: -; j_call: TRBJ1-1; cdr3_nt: TGTGCCAGCCGTAAACGAGGGATGAACACTGAAGCTTTCTTT; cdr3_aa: CASRKRGMNTEAFF
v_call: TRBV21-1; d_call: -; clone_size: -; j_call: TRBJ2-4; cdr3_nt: TGTGCCAGCCAGGACTCTCAGTACTTC; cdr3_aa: CASQDSQYF
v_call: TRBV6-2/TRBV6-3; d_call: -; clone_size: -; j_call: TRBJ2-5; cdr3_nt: TGTGCCAGCAGTTACTTGCGCTCATTATACGCTAGCGTCGTGCAGACCCAGTACTTC; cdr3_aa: CASSYLRSLYASVVQTQYF
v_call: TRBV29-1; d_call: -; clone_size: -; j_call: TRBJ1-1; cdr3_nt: TGCAGCGTTGCAGGGGCTGCTGAAGCTTTCTTT; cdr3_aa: CSVAGAAEAFF
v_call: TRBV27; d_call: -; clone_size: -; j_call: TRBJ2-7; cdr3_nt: TGTGCCAGCAGTCAAACATGGGGCTTAGCGGATCACGAGCAGTACTTC; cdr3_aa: CASSQTWGLADHEQYF
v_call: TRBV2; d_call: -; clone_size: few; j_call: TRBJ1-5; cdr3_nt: TGTGCCAGCAATCGGCAGTCTAGTAGCAATCAGCCCCAGCATTTT; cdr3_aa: CASNRQSSSNQPQHF
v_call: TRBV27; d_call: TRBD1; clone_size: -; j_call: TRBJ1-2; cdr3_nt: TGTGCCAGCAGGGGGACAGCGAGTGGCTACACCTTC; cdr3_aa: CASRGTASGYTF
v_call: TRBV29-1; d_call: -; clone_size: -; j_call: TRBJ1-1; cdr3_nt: TGCAGCGTTGAAAGCAGGGGCGGGAACACTGAAGCTTTCTTT; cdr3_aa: CSVESRGGNTEAFF
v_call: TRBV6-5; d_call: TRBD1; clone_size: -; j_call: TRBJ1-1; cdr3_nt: TGTGCCAGCCTGGGACAGCCTATGAACACTGAAGCTTTCTTT; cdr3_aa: CASLGQPMNTEAFF
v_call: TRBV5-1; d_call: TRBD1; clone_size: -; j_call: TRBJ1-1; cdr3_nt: TGCGCCAGCAGCTTGAGGACAGGAAACACTGAAGCTTTCTTT; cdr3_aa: CASSLRTGNTEAFF
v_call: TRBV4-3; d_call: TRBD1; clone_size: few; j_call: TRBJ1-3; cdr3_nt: TGCGCCAGCAGCCACTTGACAGGGCGATCCTCTGGAAACACCATATATTTT; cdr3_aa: CASSHLTGRSSGNTIYF
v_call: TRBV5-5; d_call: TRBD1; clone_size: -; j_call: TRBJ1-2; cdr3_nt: TGTGCCAGCAGCCCCATACCTCGGGACAGGGAGGGGGGCTACACCTTC; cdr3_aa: CASSPIPRDREGGYTF